The next 16 T cell receptor beta chains were all read from a single sample in a study of blood T cell repertoires in COVID-19. Generated by immunoSEQ multiplex PCR, the TCRdb table keeps only in-frame clones and is missing some. Here the sample spans 350,000 to 450,000 clones, around 84% being singletons. Source material: peripheral blood. The receptors here all came from a human donor in a cohort sampled during active COVID-19.

This rearrangement joins TRBV5-1 to TRBJ1-2; TRBD1 is a possible D gene (6 bases). V lost 0 bases, J lost 0 bases, and 15 bases lay in between. The CDR3 covers 17 residues. CDR1 is SGHRS and CDR2 is YFSETQ in the germline V gene. Here the CDR3 reads CASSLETWTVTNYGYTF. The DNA of the CDR3 is TGCGCCAGCAGCTTGGAAACTTGGACAGTAACTAACTATGGCTACACCTTC.

For the CDR3, the DNA is TGTGCCAGCAGTGGCCCTAGAGGCGGCTCTGAAAAACTGTTTTTT. Residues: CASSGPRGGSEKLFF. The genes are TRBV25-1 and TRBJ1-4, with unresolved D. Looked up from germline, CDR1 is MGHDK and CDR2 is SYGVNS. Trimming left V 4 bases short and J 7 bases short, with 16 bases between. The CDR3 is 15 amino acids.

The chain joins TRBV11-3 to TRBJ2-7; D unresolved. CDR3 length: 13 residues. Germline lookup yields CDR1 SGHNT and CDR2 YENEEA. The V end lost 2 bases, the J end lost 6 bases, and 11 bases lay between the germline ends. As DNA, the CDR3 is TGTGCCAGCAGCTTAAGTATTCGGAGCGAGCAGTACTTC. Translated, it gives CASSLSIRSEQYF.

J is TRBJ1-6 and V is TRBV14, with D unresolved. V lost 1 base and J 9 bases, leaving 10 bases between the germline ends. CDR1 is SGHDN, CDR2 FVKESK, per germline. The CDR3 has 14 residues. The CDR3 loop reads CASSQVASGSPLHF. The CDR3 DNA reads as TGTGCCAGCAGCCAAGTTGCATCCGGTTCACCCCTCCACTTT.

The chain combines TRBV12-1 with TRBJ1-3. TRBV12-1 is a pseudogene locus. The CDR3 consists of 16 residues. The CDR3 loop is CASSFEGRRLGNTIYF. The CDR3 bases are TGTGCCAGCAGCTTTGAAGGCCGGCGGCTTGGAAACACCATATATTTT.

In this sample, this clone turned up once. The rearrangement links TRBV3-1 (or the pseudogene TRBV3-2) to TRBJ2-3; D possibly corresponds to TRBD2 (5 bases). The CDR3 totals 15 residues. V dropped 4 bases and J dropped 4 bases, with 15 bases sitting between them. Looked up from germline, CDR1 is LGHDT and CDR2 is YNNKEL (reference sequence). The CDR3 region has the DNA TGTGCCAGCAGCCCGAGCGGAACCCGGGCAGATACGCAGTATTTT. The encoded protein is CASSPSGTRADTQYF.

The V call is TRBV29-1, the J call TRBJ2-1, with D perhaps matching TRBD2 (7 bases). This CDR3 contains 13 residues. Germline values: CDR1 SQVTM, CDR2 ANQGSEA. This chain's CDR3 is CSGGGSSYNEQFF. The CDR3 DNA is TGCAGTGGGGGGGGCAGCTCCTACAATGAGCAGTTCTTC.

A single count supports this clone. The V and J genes are TRBV7-9 and TRBJ2-5, with TRBD2 as a possible D gene (6 bases). The germline gives CDR1 SEHNR, CDR2 FQNEAQ (reference sequence). This CDR3 spans 15 amino acids. The V gene lost 7 bases and the J gene lost 3 bases, with 18 bases spanning the gap. The CDR3 nucleotides are TGTGCCAGCACCTGGAGCGGAGGGGTAGAAGAGACCCAGTACTTC. Encoded protein: CASTWSGGVEETQYF. Together with reference TRBV7-9 and TRBJ2-5, the CDR3 gives the full variable domain: DTGVSQNPRHKITKRGQNVTFRCDPISEHNRLYWYRQTLGQGPEFLTYFQNEAQLEKSRLLSDRFSAERPKGSFSTLEIQRTEQGDSAMYLCASTWSGGVEETQYFGPGTRLLVL.

The chain is built from TRBV5-1 and TRBJ2-5; TRBD2 is a possible D gene (6 bases). The V and J ends lost 0 bases and 0 bases respectively, with 18 bases between them. This CDR3 is built from 18 residues. Germline CDR1 reads SGHRS; CDR2 reads YFSETQ. CDR3 region: CASSLGPRERGYQETQYF. The DNA of the CDR3 is TGCGCCAGCAGCTTGGGACCTCGGGAGCGAGGGTACCAAGAGACCCAGTACTTC.

V is TRBV2 and J is TRBJ1-6, with TRBD1 as a possible D gene (5 bases). Trimming took 2 bases from V and 6 from J, leaving 8 bases between them. CDR3 length: 14 residues. Germline V gives CDR1 SNHLY, CDR2 FYNNEI. This CDR3 reads CASSERTSNSPLHF. In DNA form, the CDR3 reads TGTGCCAGCAGTGAAAGGACATCTAATTCACCCCTCCACTTT.

This clone was detected only once. The chain is built from TRBV5-4 and TRBJ1-1; D is possibly TRBD1 (6 bases). The CDR3 is made up of 14 amino acids. CDR1 is SGHNT, CDR2 YYREEE, per germline (reference sequence). V lost 0 bases to trimming and J lost 8 bases, with 14 bases between them. The CDR3 loop is CASSLGQGSREAFF. DNA for the CDR3: TGTGCCAGCAGCTTGGGGCAGGGGAGCAGGGAAGCTTTCTTT.

The rearrangement uses TRBV19 and TRBJ2-7; 8 bases are a match to TRBD1. CDR1 and CDR2 (germline): LNHDA, SQIVND (reference sequence). Trimming cost V 3 bases and J 2 bases; bases outside gene matches: 6. The CDR3 is made up of 15 amino acids. Here the CDR3 reads CASSIATGGTYEQYF. The CDR3 DNA reads TGTGCCAGTAGTATCGCCACAGGGGGAACCTACGAGCAGTACTTC.

The CDR3 sequence: CASSTTSGGTNEQFF. CDR3 DNA sequence: TGTGCCAGCAGCACTACTAGCGGGGGGACGAATGAGCAGTTCTTC. The genes are TRBV28 and TRBJ2-1; 12 positions match TRBD2. Germline CDR1 reads MDHEN; CDR2 reads SYDVKM. Losses at the gene ends were 6 bases for V and 7 bases for J; bases not matched to a gene: 7. CDR3 length: 15 amino acids.

V usage is TRBV6-2 or TRBV6-3 and J usage is TRBJ1-4, with D uncertain. Per germline, CDR1 MNHEY and CDR2 SVGEGT. This CDR3 is 13 amino acids long. Trimming shortened V by 6 bases and J by 5 bases, and 10 bases separated the two germline ends. CDR3 nucleotides: TGTGCCAGCAGCCCGTCTCCGAATGAAAAACTGTTTTTT. It yields the protein CASSPSPNEKLFF.

The rearrangement joins TRBV7-2 to TRBJ1-5, with a possible D match to TRBD1 (5 bases). The CDR3 length is 13 residues. In germline, CDR1 is SGHTA, CDR2 FQGNSA. V was trimmed by 2 bases and J by 6 bases, leaving 8 bases between them. The CDR3 region is CASSLRGGQPQHF. The CDR3 DNA is TGTGCCAGCAGCTTAAGGGGTGGTCAGCCCCAGCATTTT.

The chain carries TRBV9 and TRBJ1-2, with unresolved D. Germline V gene lookup returns CDR1 SGDLS and CDR2 YYNGEE. The germline V and J ends were trimmed by 0 bases and 7 bases, with 13 bases remaining between them. This CDR3 comprises 14 residues. The CDR3 loop is CASSVGMSRGGYTF. CDR3 in DNA: TGTGCCAGCAGCGTAGGAATGAGTAGAGGTGGCTACACCTTC.